This TCR beta chain was recovered during a study of cytomegalovirus exposure and HLA in healthy donors. On the study more broadly: In an earlier analysis, some 110 million unique TCR beta sequences were found from some 170 million T cells. About 84% of 300 to 450 genotyped donors fell in the Caucasian-associated ancestry cluster. Notes on the study in general: Segments of the TCR beta V type were, in most cases, productive about 90% or about 30% of the time in an earlier analysis.

A remark on this clone: No antigen is known for it.

This CDR3 comprises 15 residues. V shed 4 bases and J 5 bases; nucleotides not matched to a gene: 11. The germline V gene has CDR1 SGHDT and CDR2 YYEEEE. 13 Jbeta primers and 60 Vbeta primers were used for the PCR. Method: immunoSEQ multiplex PCR; TCRdb's copy keeps in-frame clones and lacks some. The table records approximately 90,000 clones, about 80% of them present only once. Material: PBMCs. The genes are TRBV5-6 and TRBJ2-5; 7 bases match TRBD2. The origin of this receptor is a male donor in good health and CMV-seronegative. CDR3 loop: CASSLRALGGETQYF. CDR3 sequence (DNA): TGTGCCAGCAGCCTGAGGGCATTGGGGGGGGAGACCCAGTACTTC.